Below, one TCR beta chain is given with its context. This specimen comes from a study of blood T cell repertoires in COVID-19. Study-wide context: COVID-19 samples from acute and convalescent phases originated in the United States, Italy and Spain. PBMCs, B-cell-depleted T cells, or T cells provided the cDNA or gDNA that made up the material.

Original methodology: Amplification with reference gene primers provided the estimates of nucleated cell counts. Sequencing was performed with immunoSEQ multiplex PCR; in TCRdb, only in-frame clones are kept and a portion is missing. That table furnishes V, J and clone size, whereas the DNA furnished D and trimming. Of 30,000 to 35,000 clones in the sample, around 82% were seen once. Germline V gene lookup returns CDR1 SGHDN and CDR2 FVKESK. V was pared by 0 bases and J by 0 bases, with 12 bases between. This CDR3 contains 17 residues. The source is an older man with active or convalescent COVID-19. Input material: peripheral blood. V is TRBV14 and J is TRBJ2-4; D remains ambiguous. This CDR3 is CASSQEQVGLAKNIQYF. The CDR3 coding sequence is TGTGCCAGCAGCCAAGAGCAGGTAGGCCTAGCCAAAAACATTCAGTACTTC.